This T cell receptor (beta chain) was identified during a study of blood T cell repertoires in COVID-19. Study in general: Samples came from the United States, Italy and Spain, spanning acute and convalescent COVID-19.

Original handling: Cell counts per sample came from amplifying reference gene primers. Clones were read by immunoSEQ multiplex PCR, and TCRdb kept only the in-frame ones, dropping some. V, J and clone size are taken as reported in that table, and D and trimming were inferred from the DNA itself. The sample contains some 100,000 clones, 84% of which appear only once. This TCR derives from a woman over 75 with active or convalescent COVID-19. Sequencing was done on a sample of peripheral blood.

The CDR3 DNA sequence: TGTGCCACCAGTGAAACGGGGGAAAGGACTGAAGCTTTCTTT. This encodes CATSETGERTEAFF. The rearrangement uses TRBV24-1 and TRBJ1-1; D perhaps matches TRBD1 (5 bases). CDR3 size: 14 residues. V lost 4 bases and J 5 bases, leaving 13 bases between the germline ends. CDR1 is KGHDR, CDR2 SFDVKD, per germline.